A selection of T cell receptor beta chains follows, all from one sample in a study of blood T cell repertoires in COVID-19. The table came from immunoSEQ multiplex PCR; TCRdb's copy has only in-frame clones and leaves some out. Of 50,000 to 65,000 clones detected, approximately 80% appear once; the ten largest clones hold 5% to 6.5%. Material: peripheral blood. Receptor source: a woman aged 55-69 years with acute or convalescent COVID-19. Each CDR3 is given with its conserved first and last residue. A D gene is named only where the DNA matches it firmly. The listing skips clone size in some rows; elsewhere it reads once, few, many or a size class.

clone size,D gene,J gene,V gene,CDR3 length,CDR3 DNA,CDR3 protein
.,.,TRBJ2-5,TRBV24-1,13,TGTGCCACCAGTGGACTACCGCACGAGACCCAGTACTTC,CATSGLPHETQYF
.,.,TRBJ2-7,TRBV9,13,TGTGCCAGCAGCGAGGGGGATGGGGACCCTCGGTACTTC,CASSEGDGDPRYF
.,.,TRBJ2-2,TRBV7-8,14,TGTGCCAGCAGCCGAGGAGGGGGTACCGGGGAGCTGTTTTTT,CASSRGGGTGELFF
once,TRBD1,TRBJ2-1,TRBV29-1,12,TGCAGCGTCGGACAGGGTTTCGGTGAGCAGTTCTTC,CSVGQGFGEQFF
.,.,TRBJ2-3,TRBV7-2,18,TGTGCCAGCAGCCCCAGACAGGGACTCTTCTATAGCACAGATACGCAGTATTTT,CASSPRQGLFYSTDTQYF
.,TRBD2,TRBJ2-1,TRBV28,15,TGTGCCAGCAGTTTCGCTAGCGGGGGGTACAATGAGCAGTTCTTC,CASSFASGGYNEQFF
.,.,TRBJ2-2,TRBV19,15,TGTGCCAGTATCCAGGAGGGAATTTACACCGGGGAGCTGTTTTTT,CASIQEGIYTGELFF
.,.,TRBJ1-5,TRBV9,15,TGTGCCAGCAGCGTAGACTCTTATAGCAATCAGCCCCAGCATTTT,CASSVDSYSNQPQHF
.,.,TRBJ1-6,TRBV7-6,13,TGTGCCAGCAGCACGCCAGGGAATTCACCCCTCCACTTT,CASSTPGNSPLHF
once,TRBD2,TRBJ2-7,TRBV5-1,15,TGCGCCAGCAGTTGGGGACTAGCGGGAACCTACGAGCAGTACTTC,CASSWGLAGTYEQYF
once,TRBD2,TRBJ2-3,TRBV12-3/TRBV12-4,13,TGTGCCAGCATAGCGGGGGCCACAGATACGCAGTATTTT,CASIAGATDTQYF
once,.,TRBJ2-7,TRBV6-2/TRBV6-3,12,TGTGCCAGCAGTTACTCGCTACCTCCTCAGTACTTC,CASSYSLPPQYF
.,.,TRBJ1-1,TRBV2,13,TGTGCCAGCAGTGGGGCGATGAACACTGAAGCTTTCTTT,CASSGAMNTEAFF
once,.,TRBJ1-5,TRBV4-2,16,TGTGCCAGCAGCCAAGACTGGAGCCCGGCCCCACAGCCCCAGCATTTT,CASSQDWSPAPQPQHF
.,TRBD2,TRBJ2-2,TRBV7-6,16,TGTGCCAGCAGCTTAGAACTAGCGGGGGCCGGAGGGGAGCTGTTTTTT,CASSLELAGAGGELFF
.,.,TRBJ2-7,TRBV5-1,16,TGCGCCAGCAGCTTGGATTTGGGCAGGGCTGCCTACGAGCAGTACTTC,CASSLDLGRAAYEQYF
.,TRBD1,TRBJ1-5,TRBV19,15,TGTGCCAGTTGGTCCGGGACAGGGGGGAATCAGCCCCAGCATTTT,CASWSGTGGNQPQHF
.,TRBD2,TRBJ2-5,TRBV3-1/TRBV3-2,15,TGTGCCAGCACCATTAGCGGGGGTGGATTTGAGACCCAGTACTTC,CASTISGGGFETQYF
few,TRBD2,TRBJ2-2,TRBV4-1,16,TGCGCCAGCAGCCAAGATGAACTAGCGGTCACCGGGGAGCTGTTTTTT,CASSQDELAVTGELFF
once,TRBD1,TRBJ1-2,TRBV18,12,TGTGCCAGCTCACGACAGGGGGATGGCTACACCTTC,CASSRQGDGYTF
.,TRBD1,TRBJ1-1,TRBV6-5,14,TGTGCCAGCAAAGTAGACAGGGGGCTGACTGAAGCTTTCTTT,CASKVDRGLTEAFF
.,TRBD1,TRBJ2-3,TRBV7-8,20,TGTGCCAGCAGCCCCCACATATCCCTGTGGGGACAGGGGGACACAGATACGCAGTATTTT,CASSPHISLWGQGDTDTQYF
.,.,TRBJ1-1,TRBV28,15,TGTGCCAGCAGTCTCCCAGGGCGCCTGAACACTGAAGCTTTCTTT,CASSLPGRLNTEAFF
.,.,TRBJ1-1,TRBV6-5,13,TGTGCCAGCAGTTACGGGGCGAACGGTGAAGCTTTCTTT,CASSYGANGEAFF
.,.,TRBJ2-3,TRBV3-1/TRBV3-2,14,TGTGCCAGCAGCCAAGGTTTAGGCACAGATACGCAGTATTTT,CASSQGLGTDTQYF
.,.,TRBJ1-5,TRBV19,14,TGTGCCAGTAGCCCCGGGGGTGGAAATCAGCCCCAGCATTTT,CASSPGGGNQPQHF
.,.,TRBJ1-2,TRBV19,13,TGTGCCACCTCGAGGGAGGGAGCCTATGGCTACACCTTC,CATSREGAYGYTF
few,.,TRBJ2-7,TRBV6-5,14,TGTGCCAGCAGGGCCGGCAGGGGCTTCTACGAGCAGTACTTC,CASRAGRGFYEQYF
few,.,TRBJ2-6,TRBV10-1,15,TGCGCCAGCAGTGACTACGCCTTGGGGGCCAACGTCCTGACTTTC,CASSDYALGANVLTF
.,.,TRBJ2-5,TRBV27,14,TGTGCCAGCAGTTTCAGGGCCTCCCAAGAGACCCAGTACTTC,CASSFRASQETQYF
few,.,TRBJ1-5,TRBV10-3,16,TGTGCCATCAGTGAGTCTATGGACAGATTAAATCAGCCCCAGCATTTT,CAISESMDRLNQPQHF
few,.,TRBJ1-3,TRBV7-2,15,TGTGCCAGCAGCTTACGTGGGCAGGGATTATACACCATATATTTT,CASSLRGQGLYTIYF
.,.,TRBJ1-2,TRBV3-1/TRBV3-2,15,TGTGCCAGCAGCCAAGTCGGGGGGCTTGCCTATGGCTACACCTTC,CASSQVGGLAYGYTF
few,.,TRBJ1-5,TRBV9,15,TGTGCCAGCAGCGTAAGTCCAGGAGCGGATCAGCCCCAGCATTTT,CASSVSPGADQPQHF
.,.,TRBJ2-1,TRBV7-6,15,TGTGCCAGCAGCTTAGCCCCACAGGGAAACAATGAGCAGTTCTTC,CASSLAPQGNNEQFF
few,.,TRBJ1-4,TRBV27,15,TGTGCCAGCAGTATCTCTCAGGGGAATGGGTGGAGACTGTTTTTT,CASSISQGNGWRLFF
.,TRBD1,TRBJ1-1,TRBV6-6,15,TGTGCCAGCAGTACTTCCGGGACAGGGCTCACTGAAGCTTTCTTT,CASSTSGTGLTEAFF
few,.,TRBJ2-1,TRBV19,16,TGTGCCAGTAGTATCTATGGAGGGATCGAGTACAATGAGCAGTTCTTC,CASSIYGGIEYNEQFF
.,.,TRBJ1-1,TRBV30,14,TGTGCCTGGAGGCCTCGGGGGGGGCGTCCCGAAGCTTTCTTT,CAWRPRGGRPEAFF
.,TRBD1,TRBJ2-7,TRBV3-1/TRBV3-2,15,TGTGCCAGCAGCCCATTGACAGGGGCGACCCACGAGCAGTACTTC,CASSPLTGATHEQYF
.,TRBD1,TRBJ1-1,TRBV6-5,12,TGTGCCAGCAGGGGGAGGACAGGGAAAGCTTTCTTT,CASRGRTGKAFF
.,.,TRBJ1-5,TRBV2,14,TGTGCCAGCAGGGGCGAAATTGGCCGTCAGCCCCAGCATTTT,CASRGEIGRQPQHF
.,TRBD1,TRBJ1-1,TRBV7-9,13,TGTGCCAGCAGCTCCCAAGGGACAGGGGAAGCTTTCTTT,CASSSQGTGEAFF
.,.,TRBJ1-4,TRBV5-4,16,TGTGCCAGCAGCCTCAGGACTACTGCAACTAATGAAAAACTGTTTTTT,CASSLRTTATNEKLFF
few,.,TRBJ1-1,TRBV18,15,TGTGCCAGCTCACCGATGGCGGAAAAGAACACTGAAGCTTTCTTT,CASSPMAEKNTEAFF
.,TRBD1,TRBJ1-1,TRBV5-7,15,TGTGCCAGCAGCTTAGGACAGGGGGCCAACACTGAAGCTTTCTTT,CASSLGQGANTEAFF
once,.,TRBJ1-6,TRBV18,13,TGTGCCAGCTCACCAATACAAAATTCACCCCTCCACTTT,CASSPIQNSPLHF
few,TRBD1,TRBJ1-4,TRBV19,13,TGTGCCAGTAGAACGACAGGGGTTGAAAAACTGTTTTTT,CASRTTGVEKLFF
once,.,TRBJ1-4,TRBV11-2,14,TGTGCCAGCAGCTTAAGCCAGGGAAATGAAAAACTGTTTTTT,CASSLSQGNEKLFF
.,.,TRBJ2-2,TRBV6-5,16,TGTGCCAGCAGTTACTCCCCGGGCAGTCGGGGCGGGGAGCTGTTTTTT,CASSYSPGSRGGELFF
.,.,TRBJ2-5,TRBV19,15,TGTGCCAGTAGTATGGGTGGGACCGGGGGAGAGACCCAGTACTTC,CASSMGGTGGETQYF
.,.,TRBJ1-1,TRBV4-1,14,TGCGCCAGCCGTTCAGGGCTGGTGAACACTGAAGCTTTCTTT,CASRSGLVNTEAFF
.,TRBD1,TRBJ1-4,TRBV20-1,14,TGCAGTGCTAGTGAGGGGACAGCCGGCGAAAAACTGTTTTTT,CSASEGTAGEKLFF
.,TRBD2,TRBJ2-4,TRBV5-4,16,TGTGCCAGCAGCCCAGGACTAGCGGAACACACGGACATTCAGTACTTC,CASSPGLAEHTDIQYF
few,.,TRBJ1-6,TRBV25-1,15,TGTGCCAGCAGTGACGGAACAGGGAGCTTTTCACCCCTCCACTTT,CASSDGTGSFSPLHF